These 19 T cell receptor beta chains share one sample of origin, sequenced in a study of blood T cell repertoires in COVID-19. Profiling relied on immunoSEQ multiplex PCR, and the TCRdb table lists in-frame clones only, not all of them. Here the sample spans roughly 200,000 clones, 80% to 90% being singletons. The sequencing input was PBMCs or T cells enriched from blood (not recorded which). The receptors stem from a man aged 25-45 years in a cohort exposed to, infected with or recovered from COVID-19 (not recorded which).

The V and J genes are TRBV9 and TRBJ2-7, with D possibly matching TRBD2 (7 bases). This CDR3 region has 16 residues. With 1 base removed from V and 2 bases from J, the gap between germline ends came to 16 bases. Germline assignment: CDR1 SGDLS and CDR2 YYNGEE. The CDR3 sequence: CASSVSRGARAYEQYF. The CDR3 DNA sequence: TGTGCCAGCAGCGTATCTCGGGGGGCGAGGGCCTACGAGCAGTACTTC.

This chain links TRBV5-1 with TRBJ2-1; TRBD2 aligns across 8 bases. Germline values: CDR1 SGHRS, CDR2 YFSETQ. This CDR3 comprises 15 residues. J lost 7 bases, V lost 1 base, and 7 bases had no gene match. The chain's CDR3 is CASSLIGLALNEQFF. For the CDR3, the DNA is TGCGCCAGCAGCTTGATAGGACTAGCCCTAAATGAGCAGTTCTTC.

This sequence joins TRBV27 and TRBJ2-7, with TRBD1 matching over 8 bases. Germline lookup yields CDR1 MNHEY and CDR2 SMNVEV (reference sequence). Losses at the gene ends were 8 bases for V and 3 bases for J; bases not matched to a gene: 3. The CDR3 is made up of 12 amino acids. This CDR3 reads CASGDRNYEQYF. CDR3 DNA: TGTGCCAGCGGGGACAGGAACTACGAGCAGTACTTC.

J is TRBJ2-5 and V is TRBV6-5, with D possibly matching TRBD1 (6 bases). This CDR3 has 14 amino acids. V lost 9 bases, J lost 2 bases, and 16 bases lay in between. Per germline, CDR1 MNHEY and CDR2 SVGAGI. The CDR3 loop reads CASARGGQQETQYF. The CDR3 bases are TGTGCCAGTGCTCGGGGTGGACAGCAAGAGACCCAGTACTTC.

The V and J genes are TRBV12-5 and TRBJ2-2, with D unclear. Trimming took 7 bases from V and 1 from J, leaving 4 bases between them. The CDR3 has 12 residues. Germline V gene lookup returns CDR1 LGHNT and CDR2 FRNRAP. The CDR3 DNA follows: TGTGCTAGTGCCCTGAACACCGGGGAGCTGTTTTTT. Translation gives CASALNTGELFF.

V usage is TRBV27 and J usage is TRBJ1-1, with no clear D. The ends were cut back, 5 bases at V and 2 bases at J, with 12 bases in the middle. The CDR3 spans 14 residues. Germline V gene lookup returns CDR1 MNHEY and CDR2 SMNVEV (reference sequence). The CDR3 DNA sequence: TGTGCCAGCAGTGGAGTCGAGGGAAACACTGAAGCTTTCTTT. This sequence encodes CASSGVEGNTEAFF.

CDR3 sequence (DNA): TGTGCCAGCAGCTTAGGCCTAGCGGGAGGGAACTTCTACAATGAGCAGTTCTTC. Encoded protein: CASSLGLAGGNFYNEQFF. This chain links TRBV7-2 with TRBJ2-1; 12 bases agree with TRBD2. Trimming took 1 base from V and 3 from J; bases not matched to a gene: 7. The germline CDR1 and CDR2 sequences are SGHTA and FQGNSA. The CDR3 extends over 18 amino acids.

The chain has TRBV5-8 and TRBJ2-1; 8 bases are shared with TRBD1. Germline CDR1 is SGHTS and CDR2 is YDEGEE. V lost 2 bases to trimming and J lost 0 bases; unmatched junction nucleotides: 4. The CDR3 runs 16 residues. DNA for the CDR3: TGTGCCAGCAGCTTAGGACAGGGAAGCTCCTACAATGAGCAGTTCTTC. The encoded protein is CASSLGQGSSYNEQFF.

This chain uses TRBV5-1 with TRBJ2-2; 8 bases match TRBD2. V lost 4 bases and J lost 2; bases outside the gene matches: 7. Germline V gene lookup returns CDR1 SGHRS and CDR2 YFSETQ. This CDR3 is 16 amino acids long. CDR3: CASSPTGGVNTGELFF. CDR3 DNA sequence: TGCGCCAGCAGCCCGACCGGGGGGGTTAACACCGGGGAGCTGTTTTTT.

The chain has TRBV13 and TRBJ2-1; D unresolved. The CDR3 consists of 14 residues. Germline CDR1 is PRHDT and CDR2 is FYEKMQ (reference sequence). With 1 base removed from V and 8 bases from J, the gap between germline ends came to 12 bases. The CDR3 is CASSLAGEVHEQFF. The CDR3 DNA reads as TGTGCCAGCAGCTTAGCTGGCGAGGTACATGAGCAGTTCTTC.

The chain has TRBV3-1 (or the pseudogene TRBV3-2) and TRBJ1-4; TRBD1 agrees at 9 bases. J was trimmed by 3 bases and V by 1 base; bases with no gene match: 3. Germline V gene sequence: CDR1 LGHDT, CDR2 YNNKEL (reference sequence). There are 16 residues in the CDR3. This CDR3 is CASSQVQGAANEKLFF. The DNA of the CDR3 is TGTGCCAGCAGCCAAGTACAGGGGGCTGCTAATGAAAAACTGTTTTTT.

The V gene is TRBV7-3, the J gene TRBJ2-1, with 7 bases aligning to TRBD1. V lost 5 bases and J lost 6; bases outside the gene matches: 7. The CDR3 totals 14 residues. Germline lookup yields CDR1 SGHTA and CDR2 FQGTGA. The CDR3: CASSHDRASNEQFF. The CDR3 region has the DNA TGTGCCAGCAGCCACGACAGGGCCTCCAATGAGCAGTTCTTC.

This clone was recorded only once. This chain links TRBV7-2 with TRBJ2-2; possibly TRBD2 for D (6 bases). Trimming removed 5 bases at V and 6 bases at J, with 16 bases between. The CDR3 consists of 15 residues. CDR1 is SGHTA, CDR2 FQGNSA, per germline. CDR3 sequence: CASSLTSPVAGELFF. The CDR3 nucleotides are TGTGCCAGCAGCCTGACTAGTCCGGTGGCCGGGGAGCTGTTTTTT.

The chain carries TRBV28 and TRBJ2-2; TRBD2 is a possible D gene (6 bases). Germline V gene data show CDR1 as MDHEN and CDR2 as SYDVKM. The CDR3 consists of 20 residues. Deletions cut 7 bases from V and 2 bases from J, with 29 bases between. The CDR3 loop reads CASTTLHTKASALNTGELFF. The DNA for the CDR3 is TGTGCCAGCACCACATTACACACAAAGGCTAGCGCATTAAACACCGGGGAGCTGTTTTTT.

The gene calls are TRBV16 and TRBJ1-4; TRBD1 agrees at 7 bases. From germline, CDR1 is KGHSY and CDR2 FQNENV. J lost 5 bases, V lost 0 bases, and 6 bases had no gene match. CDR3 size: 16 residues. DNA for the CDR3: TGTGCCAGCAGCCAATCTGACAGGGAGATCAATGAAAAACTGTTTTTT. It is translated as CASSQSDREINEKLFF.

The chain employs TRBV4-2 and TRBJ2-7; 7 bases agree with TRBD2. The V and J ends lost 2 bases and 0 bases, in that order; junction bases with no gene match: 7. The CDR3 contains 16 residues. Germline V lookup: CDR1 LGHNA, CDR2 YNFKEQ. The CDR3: CASSQPAGVNSYEQYF. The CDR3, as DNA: TGTGCCAGCAGCCAACCTGCGGGAGTTAACTCCTACGAGCAGTACTTC.

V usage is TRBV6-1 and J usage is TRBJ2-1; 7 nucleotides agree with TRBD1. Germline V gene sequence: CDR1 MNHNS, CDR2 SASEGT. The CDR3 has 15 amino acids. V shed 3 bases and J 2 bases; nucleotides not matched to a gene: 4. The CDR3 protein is CASSDRQGPYNEQFF. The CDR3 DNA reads TGTGCCAGCAGTGACCGACAGGGTCCCTACAATGAGCAGTTCTTC.

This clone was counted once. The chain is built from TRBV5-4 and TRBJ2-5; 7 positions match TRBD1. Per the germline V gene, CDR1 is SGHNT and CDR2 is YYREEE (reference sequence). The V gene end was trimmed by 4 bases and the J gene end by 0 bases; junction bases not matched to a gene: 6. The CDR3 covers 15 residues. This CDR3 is CASSLGQANQETQYF. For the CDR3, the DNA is TGTGCCAGCAGCCTAGGACAGGCAAACCAAGAGACCCAGTACTTC.

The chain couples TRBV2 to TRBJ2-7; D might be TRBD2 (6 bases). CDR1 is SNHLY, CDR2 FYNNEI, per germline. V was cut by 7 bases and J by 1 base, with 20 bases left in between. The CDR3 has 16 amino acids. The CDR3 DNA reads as TGTGCCAGCACCAAAGGATGGGACTCAGGGTCCTACGAGCAGTACTTC. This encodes CASTKGWDSGSYEQYF.